This is a list of T cell receptor beta chains from one sample in a study of PD-1 blockade in classical Hodgkin lymphoma. The protocol was immunoSEQ multiplex PCR, while the TCRdb copy is restricted to in-frame clones and leaves out a portion. The table records around 99,000 clones, roughly 76% of them present only once. Specimen: peripheral blood mononuclear cells (PBMCs), collected before the second cycle of nivolumab. These receptors came from a human donor with classical Hodgkin lymphoma. CDR3s include the opening cysteine and the closing phenylalanine or tryptophan. A D gene is named only where the DNA matches it firmly. Clone size, where shown, is once, few, many, or a class for clones that have expanded.

j_call: TRBJ2-7; v_call: TRBV27; clone_size: NA; d_call: TRBD2; cdr3_length: 16; cdr3_aa: CASSLASGRAFYEQYF; cdr3_nt: TGTGCCAGCAGTTTAGCTAGCGGGAGGGCCTTCTACGAGCAGTACTTC
j_call: TRBJ2-2; v_call: TRBV28; clone_size: NA; d_call: NA; cdr3_length: 13; cdr3_aa: CATGPLATGELFF; cdr3_nt: TGTGCCACGGGACCGCTAGCGACCGGGGAGCTGTTTTTT
j_call: TRBJ1-4; v_call: TRBV2; clone_size: NA; d_call: TRBD1; cdr3_length: 14; cdr3_aa: CASSKAGGGEKLFF; cdr3_nt: TGTGCCAGCAGTAAAGCAGGGGGAGGTGAAAAACTGTTTTTT
j_call: TRBJ2-3; v_call: TRBV27; clone_size: NA; d_call: TRBD2; cdr3_length: 15; cdr3_aa: CASSLAGANTDTQYF; cdr3_nt: TGTGCCAGCAGTTTAGCGGGAGCGAACACAGATACGCAGTATTTT
j_call: TRBJ2-2; v_call: TRBV2; clone_size: NA; d_call: NA; cdr3_length: 14; cdr3_aa: CASSVWGNTGELFF; cdr3_nt: TGTGCCAGCAGTGTTTGGGGCAACACCGGGGAGCTGTTTTTT
j_call: TRBJ1-2; v_call: TRBV9; clone_size: few; d_call: NA; cdr3_length: 15; cdr3_aa: CASSVWSGTARGYTF; cdr3_nt: TGTGCCAGCAGCGTATGGTCTGGGACGGCCAGAGGCTACACCTTC
j_call: TRBJ2-1; v_call: TRBV6-6; clone_size: NA; d_call: TRBD1; cdr3_length: 16; cdr3_aa: CASSYSRTGANNEQFF; cdr3_nt: TGTGCCAGCAGTTACTCAAGGACAGGGGCGAACAATGAGCAGTTCTTC
j_call: TRBJ1-5; v_call: TRBV6-1; clone_size: NA; d_call: NA; cdr3_length: 15; cdr3_aa: CASSEPRTLHQPQHF; cdr3_nt: TGTGCCAGCAGTGAACCCCGGACCCTTCATCAGCCCCAGCATTTT
j_call: TRBJ2-2; v_call: TRBV9; clone_size: NA; d_call: NA; cdr3_length: 14; cdr3_aa: CASSVGENTGELFF; cdr3_nt: TGTGCCAGCAGCGTAGGGGAGAACACCGGGGAGCTGTTTTTT
j_call: TRBJ2-3; v_call: TRBV7-8; clone_size: NA; d_call: NA; cdr3_length: 15; cdr3_aa: CASSLAPRGTDTQYF; cdr3_nt: TGTGCCAGCAGCTTAGCACCTAGGGGCACAGATACGCAGTATTTT
j_call: TRBJ2-1; v_call: TRBV30; clone_size: NA; d_call: NA; cdr3_length: 15; cdr3_aa: CAWGPLATAWGEQFF; cdr3_nt: TGTGCCTGGGGGCCTCTAGCGACGGCCTGGGGTGAGCAGTTCTTC
j_call: TRBJ2-2; v_call: TRBV6-5; clone_size: NA; d_call: TRBD2; cdr3_length: 13; cdr3_aa: CASKERGTGELFF; cdr3_nt: TGTGCCAGCAAGGAGCGGGGGACCGGGGAGCTGTTTTTT
j_call: TRBJ2-3; v_call: TRBV28; clone_size: NA; d_call: NA; cdr3_length: 18; cdr3_aa: CASSLLSGWGASTDTQYF; cdr3_nt: TGTGCCAGCAGTTTACTCAGCGGGTGGGGGGCTAGCACAGATACGCAGTATTTT
j_call: TRBJ2-7; v_call: TRBV7-6; clone_size: few; d_call: NA; cdr3_length: 17; cdr3_aa: CASSLSPPGASFREQYF; cdr3_nt: TGTGCCAGCAGCTTAAGCCCGCCTGGGGCCTCGTTTCGGGAGCAGTACTTC
j_call: TRBJ2-5; v_call: TRBV27; clone_size: NA; d_call: TRBD2; cdr3_length: 17; cdr3_aa: CASSLRTSGRASETQYF; cdr3_nt: TGTGCCAGCAGTTTAAGGACTAGCGGGAGGGCCTCAGAGACCCAGTACTTC
j_call: TRBJ2-1; v_call: TRBV7-2; clone_size: NA; d_call: NA; cdr3_length: 15; cdr3_aa: CASSLIPGAYNEQFF; cdr3_nt: TGTGCCAGCAGCTTAATACCGGGGGCCTACAATGAGCAGTTCTTC
j_call: TRBJ2-3; v_call: TRBV5-4; clone_size: NA; d_call: NA; cdr3_length: 15; cdr3_aa: CASSPGPTSTDTQYF; cdr3_nt: TGTGCCAGCAGTCCCGGACCAACTAGCACAGATACGCAGTATTTT
j_call: TRBJ1-2; v_call: TRBV7-2; clone_size: NA; d_call: NA; cdr3_length: 15; cdr3_aa: CASSLVSQASGGYTF; cdr3_nt: TGTGCCAGCAGCTTAGTCTCGCAGGCGAGTGGTGGCTACACCTTC
j_call: TRBJ1-3; v_call: TRBV5-1; clone_size: NA; d_call: NA; cdr3_length: 15; cdr3_aa: CASSWGGMERNTIYF; cdr3_nt: TGCGCCAGCAGCTGGGGTGGGATGGAGAGGAACACCATATATTTT
j_call: TRBJ1-3; v_call: TRBV19; clone_size: NA; d_call: NA; cdr3_length: 13; cdr3_aa: CASSTRTGNTIYF; cdr3_nt: TGTGCCAGTAGTACCCGAACTGGAAACACCATATATTTT
j_call: TRBJ2-7; v_call: TRBV28; clone_size: NA; d_call: TRBD2; cdr3_length: 15; cdr3_aa: CASSKLAGDRYEQYF; cdr3_nt: TGTGCCAGCAGTAAACTAGCGGGAGACAGGTACGAGCAGTACTTC
j_call: TRBJ2-7; v_call: TRBV2; clone_size: NA; d_call: TRBD1; cdr3_length: 14; cdr3_aa: CASNAGTGTYEQYF; cdr3_nt: TGTGCCAGCAATGCCGGGACAGGGACCTACGAGCAGTACTTC
j_call: TRBJ2-1; v_call: TRBV11-3; clone_size: NA; d_call: TRBD2; cdr3_length: 15; cdr3_aa: CASSLTAGALHEQFF; cdr3_nt: TGTGCCAGCAGCTTAACAGCGGGAGCTCTCCATGAGCAGTTCTTC
j_call: TRBJ2-7; v_call: TRBV10-3; clone_size: NA; d_call: TRBD1; cdr3_length: 16; cdr3_aa: CAISESIGQGASEQYF; cdr3_nt: TGTGCCATCAGTGAGTCGATCGGACAGGGGGCTTCCGAGCAGTACTTC
j_call: TRBJ2-7; v_call: TRBV5-1; clone_size: NA; d_call: TRBD2; cdr3_length: 13; cdr3_aa: CASSIGGGYEQYF; cdr3_nt: TGCGCCAGCAGCATTGGCGGGGGCTACGAGCAGTACTTC
j_call: TRBJ2-7; v_call: TRBV5-6; clone_size: NA; d_call: NA; cdr3_length: 17; cdr3_aa: CASSSLEGGGLLPEQYF; cdr3_nt: TGTGCCAGCAGCTCGTTGGAGGGAGGCGGACTTCTGCCCGAGCAGTACTTC
j_call: TRBJ1-1; v_call: TRBV12-5; clone_size: few; d_call: NA; cdr3_length: 12; cdr3_aa: CASGWEYAEAFF; cdr3_nt: TGTGCTAGTGGTTGGGAGTACGCTGAAGCTTTCTTT
j_call: TRBJ1-2; v_call: TRBV9; clone_size: NA; d_call: NA; cdr3_length: 15; cdr3_aa: CASSVAVVGNYGYTF; cdr3_nt: TGTGCCAGCAGCGTAGCTGTGGTAGGGAACTATGGCTACACCTTC
j_call: TRBJ2-3; v_call: TRBV5-4; clone_size: NA; d_call: TRBD2; cdr3_length: 17; cdr3_aa: CASSLRLAGGGTDTQYF; cdr3_nt: TGTGCCAGCAGCCTCCGACTAGCGGGAGGTGGTACAGATACGCAGTATTTT
j_call: TRBJ2-1; v_call: TRBV5-5; clone_size: once; d_call: NA; cdr3_length: 15; cdr3_aa: CASSWEPGLRGEQFF; cdr3_nt: TGTGCCAGCAGCTGGGAGCCGGGACTAAGGGGGGAGCAGTTCTTC
j_call: TRBJ2-1; v_call: TRBV30; clone_size: NA; d_call: TRBD2; cdr3_length: 14; cdr3_aa: CAWSVGLVFNEQFF; cdr3_nt: TGTGCCTGGAGTGTAGGACTAGTCTTCAATGAGCAGTTCTTC
j_call: TRBJ1-6; v_call: TRBV27; clone_size: NA; d_call: TRBD1; cdr3_length: 15; cdr3_aa: CASSFLDRANSPLHF; cdr3_nt: TGTGCCAGCAGTTTTTTGGACAGGGCTAATTCACCCCTCCACTTT
j_call: TRBJ1-2; v_call: TRBV28; clone_size: NA; d_call: NA; cdr3_length: 11; cdr3_aa: CASSPTHGYTF; cdr3_nt: TGTGCCAGCAGTCCCACCCATGGCTACACCTTC
j_call: TRBJ1-1; v_call: TRBV27; clone_size: NA; d_call: NA; cdr3_length: 14; cdr3_aa: CASWTHGMNTEAFF; cdr3_nt: TGTGCCAGCTGGACACACGGCATGAACACTGAAGCTTTCTTT
j_call: TRBJ2-2; v_call: TRBV5-1; clone_size: NA; d_call: NA; cdr3_length: 12; cdr3_aa: CASSFSFGELFF; cdr3_nt: TGCGCCAGCAGCTTCTCGTTCGGGGAGCTGTTTTTT
j_call: TRBJ2-7; v_call: TRBV5-6; clone_size: NA; d_call: NA; cdr3_length: 14; cdr3_aa: CASSLVDGGHEQYF; cdr3_nt: TGTGCCAGCAGCTTGGTGGACGGGGGCCACGAGCAGTACTTC
j_call: TRBJ1-2; v_call: TRBV4-2; clone_size: NA; d_call: NA; cdr3_length: 15; cdr3_aa: CASSQVAKVEEGYTF; cdr3_nt: TGTGCCAGCAGCCAAGTGGCCAAGGTGGAGGAAGGCTACACCTTC
j_call: TRBJ2-5; v_call: TRBV5-8; clone_size: NA; d_call: TRBD2; cdr3_length: 14; cdr3_aa: CASSPGGRRETQYF; cdr3_nt: TGTGCCAGCAGCCCGGGAGGACGGAGGGAGACCCAGTACTTC
j_call: TRBJ1-4; v_call: TRBV11-2; clone_size: NA; d_call: NA; cdr3_length: 14; cdr3_aa: CASSLGQGPEKLFF; cdr3_nt: TGTGCCAGCAGCTTAGGGCAGGGACCTGAAAAACTGTTTTTT
j_call: TRBJ2-2; v_call: TRBV5-6; clone_size: NA; d_call: NA; cdr3_length: 13; cdr3_aa: CASSLTGTGELFF; cdr3_nt: TGTGCCAGCAGCTTGACGGGAACCGGGGAGCTGTTTTTT
j_call: TRBJ2-2; v_call: TRBV4-2; clone_size: NA; d_call: NA; cdr3_length: 18; cdr3_aa: CASSQDLGRGPGTGELFF; cdr3_nt: TGTGCCAGCAGCCAAGACCTCGGGCGGGGACCTGGGACCGGGGAGCTGTTTTTT
j_call: TRBJ1-2; v_call: TRBV11-2; clone_size: once; d_call: NA; cdr3_length: 12; cdr3_aa: CASSIMDYGYTF; cdr3_nt: TGTGCCAGCAGCATTATGGACTATGGCTACACCTTC
j_call: TRBJ2-7; v_call: TRBV4-1; clone_size: NA; d_call: NA; cdr3_length: 15; cdr3_aa: CASSQDWQGSYEQYF; cdr3_nt: TGCGCCAGCAGCCAAGACTGGCAGGGCTCCTACGAGCAGTACTTC
j_call: TRBJ2-7; v_call: TRBV5-4; clone_size: NA; d_call: NA; cdr3_length: 17; cdr3_aa: CASSLKVAGTAFYEQYF; cdr3_nt: TGTGCCAGCAGCTTGAAGGTGGCCGGGACGGCTTTCTACGAGCAGTACTTC
j_call: TRBJ1-2; v_call: TRBV19; clone_size: once; d_call: NA; cdr3_length: 14; cdr3_aa: CASSLLGGGYGYTF; cdr3_nt: TGTGCCAGTAGTTTACTCGGGGGTGGCTATGGCTACACCTTC
j_call: TRBJ2-1; v_call: TRBV6-6; clone_size: once; d_call: NA; cdr3_length: 15; cdr3_aa: CASSPPGDLYNEQFF; cdr3_nt: TGTGCCAGCAGTCCGCCGGGGGATCTCTACAATGAGCAGTTCTTC
j_call: TRBJ2-1; v_call: TRBV18; clone_size: once; d_call: NA; cdr3_length: 16; cdr3_aa: CASSPPQGKGVNEQFF; cdr3_nt: TGTGCCAGCTCACCACCCCAGGGGAAAGGGGTCAATGAGCAGTTCTTC
j_call: TRBJ2-3; v_call: TRBV11-3; clone_size: NA; d_call: TRBD2; cdr3_length: 15; cdr3_aa: CASSYGLAGKDTQYF; cdr3_nt: TGTGCCAGCAGCTATGGACTAGCGGGAAAGGATACGCAGTATTTT
j_call: TRBJ2-1; v_call: TRBV11-2; clone_size: NA; d_call: NA; cdr3_length: 12; cdr3_aa: CASSLQGTEQFF; cdr3_nt: TGTGCCAGCAGCTTACAAGGCACTGAGCAGTTCTTC